This TCR beta chain was captured in a study of blood T cell repertoires in COVID-19. Study-level background: Sites across the United States, Italy and Spain contributed samples from acute and convalescent COVID-19. T cells, B-cell-depleted T cells, or PBMCs provided the cDNA or gDNA that served as material.

Notes on this clone: This sample includes further DNA sequences coding for the same CDR3.

Authors' analysis steps: Amplification of reference gene primers was used by the study to estimate nucleated cell counts. The protocol was immunoSEQ multiplex PCR, while the TCRdb copy is restricted to in-frame clones and leaves out a portion. V, J and clone size were drawn from that table, and D and trimming were deduced from the DNA. Of roughly 32,000 clones in the sample, roughly 85% were seen once. The CDR3 contains 14 residues. V lost 0 bases, J lost 2 bases, and 5 bases lay in between. Per germline, CDR1 MNHEY and CDR2 SVGAGI. This clonotype was sampled from a man aged 55 to 70 with active or convalescent COVID-19. The chain carries TRBV6-5 and TRBJ1-3; unclear D gene. The sequenced sample consisted of peripheral blood. The CDR3 DNA reads TGTGCCAGCAGTTACTCAACAGCTGGAAACACCATATATTTT. Translation gives CASSYSTAGNTIYF.